The next 28 T cell receptor beta chains were all read from a single sample in a study of T cell changes during pregnancy in multiple sclerosis. Clones were sequenced by immunoSEQ multiplex PCR, and TCRdb holds only the in-frame ones, with some missing. Here the sample spans some 40,000 clones, 85% to 90% being singletons. Material: CD4+ T cells from peripheral blood mononuclear cells, obtained in the first trimester of pregnancy. The receptor set was obtained from a female donor with multiple sclerosis, enrolled in a pregnancy study.

The chain employs TRBV19 and TRBJ2-3, with D tentatively TRBD2 (6 bases). The CDR3 has 16 amino acids. Deletions cut 3 bases from V and 2 bases from J, with 15 bases between. Germline V gives CDR1 LNHDA, CDR2 SQIVND (reference sequence). The CDR3 DNA reads TGTGCCAGTAGTATTAGGGCAGGGAGGTACACAGATACGCAGTATTTT. It translates to CASSIRAGRYTDTQYF. Full variable domain (remainder filled in from reference TRBV19 and TRBJ2-3): DGGITQSPKYLFRKEGQNVTLSCEQNLNHDAMYWYRQDPGQGLRLIYYSQIVNDFQKGDIAEGYSVSREKKESFPLTVTSAQKNPTAFYLCASSIRAGRYTDTQYFGPGTRLTVL.

This chain joins TRBV5-6 and TRBJ2-7; 7 bases align to TRBD2. The length of the CDR3 is 14 residues. V trimming: 2 bases; J trimming: 4 bases; junction bases outside the gene matches: 6. Germline-derived CDR1 and CDR2 are SGHDT and YYEEEE. This CDR3 reads CASSLRAGRYEQYF. CDR3 nucleotides: TGTGCCAGCAGCTTACGAGCGGGGAGGTACGAGCAGTACTTC.

Only one count was recorded for this clone. The CDR3 sequence: CASSEGQGALTGELFF. The CDR3 coding sequence is TGTGCCAGCAGTGAAGGACAGGGGGCCTTAACCGGGGAGCTGTTTTTT. The chain couples TRBV2 to TRBJ2-2, with TRBD1 matching over 10 bases. V shed 1 base, J shed 5 bases, and the junction held 4 bases outside the gene matches. Germline V lookup: CDR1 SNHLY, CDR2 FYNNEI. The CDR3 length is 16 residues. Looking up the rest from reference TRBV2 and TRBJ2-2 gives the full variable domain: EPEVTQTPSHQVTQMGQEVILRCVPISNHLYFYWYRQILGQKVEFLVSFYNNEISEKSEIFDDQFSVERPDGSNFTLKIRSTKLEDSAMYFCASSEGQGALTGELFFGEGSRLTVL.

The V and J genes are TRBV19 and TRBJ2-6, with TRBD1 identical over 10 bases. With 9 bases clipped from V and 1 base from J, the junction kept 3 bases outside the gene matches. Germline-derived CDR1 and CDR2 are LNHDA and SQIVND (reference sequence). CDR3 length: 15 amino acids. The CDR3 spells CASRQGASGANVLTF. In DNA, the CDR3 is TGTGCCAGCCGACAGGGGGCGTCTGGGGCCAACGTCCTGACTTTC.

CDR3 nucleotides: TGTGCCAGCGGAGGGGCAAATGAGCAGTTCTTC. Protein sequence: CASGGANEQFF. The chain combines TRBV28 with TRBJ2-1, with a weak D call TRBD2 (6 bases). Looked up from germline, CDR1 is MDHEN and CDR2 is SYDVKM. V lost 8 bases to trimming and J lost 7 bases, with 9 bases between them. The CDR3 consists of 11 residues.

The chain is built from TRBV9 and TRBJ2-5, with TRBD2 matching 7 bases. Germline assignment: CDR1 SGDLS and CDR2 YYNGEE. V dropped 0 bases and J dropped 2; count of bases not matched to a gene: 4. CDR3 length: 15 residues. The chain's CDR3 is CASSVASGEQETQYF. In nucleotides, the CDR3 is TGTGCCAGCAGCGTAGCTAGCGGAGAACAAGAGACCCAGTACTTC.

The V call is TRBV10-1, the J call TRBJ2-5, with D perhaps matching TRBD2 (6 bases). This CDR3 has 15 amino acids. V was pared by 0 bases and J by 5 bases, with 13 bases between. The germline V gene encodes CDR1 WNHNN and CDR2 SYGVQD (reference sequence). CDR3 nucleotide sequence: TGCGCCAGCAGTGAGTCGGGGTCCGCGGGGGAGACCCAGTACTTC. Translated, it gives CASSESGSAGETQYF.

The chain links TRBV5-1 to TRBJ2-3, with 9 positions matching TRBD1. The germline V gene has CDR1 SGHRS and CDR2 YFSETQ. CDR3 length equals 16 residues. Losses at the gene ends were 4 bases for V and 3 bases for J; bases not matched to a gene: 9. The CDR3 nucleotides read TGCGCCAGCAGCCCACCTGGACAGGGGTTTACAGATACGCAGTATTTT. Translation: CASSPPGQGFTDTQYF.

The rearrangement joins TRBV4-1 to TRBJ1-5; tentative D call: TRBD1 (5 bases). Trimming took 2 bases from V and 3 from J, leaving 14 bases between them. This CDR3 is built from 16 residues. Germline lookup yields CDR1 MGHRA and CDR2 YSYEKL. The CDR3 DNA is TGCGCCAGCAGCCAAAGTGCCGGGACTAACAATCAGCCCCAGCATTTT. Protein sequence: CASSQSAGTNNQPQHF.

The chain has TRBV7-9 and TRBJ1-1, with D tentatively TRBD1 (5 bases). Germline V lookup: CDR1 SEHNR, CDR2 FQNEAQ (reference sequence). This CDR3 region has 14 residues. With 2 bases removed from V and 5 bases from J, the gap between germline ends came to 12 bases. The DNA of the CDR3 is TGTGCCAGCAGCTTATCGGGGGGTTGGACTGAAGCTTTCTTT. Encoded protein: CASSLSGGWTEAFF.

This rearrangement joins TRBV20-1 to TRBJ2-3; D remains ambiguous. V lost 5 bases to trimming and J lost 1 base, with 4 bases between them. The CDR3 totals 11 residues. Germline lookup yields CDR1 DFQATT and CDR2 SNEGSKA (reference sequence). The CDR3 DNA reads TGCAGTGCTCTACGCACAGATACGCAGTATTTT. It yields the protein CSALRTDTQYF.

This clone was seen only a few times. The genes are TRBV27 and TRBJ2-1; 10 bases align to TRBD2. This CDR3 is built from 17 residues. Germline V gene sequence: CDR1 MNHEY, CDR2 SMNVEV (reference sequence). Trimming took 3 bases from V and 5 from J; bases not matched to a gene: 10. The CDR3 sequence: CASSFRSSGSRDNEQFF. DNA of the CDR3: TGTGCCAGCAGTTTTAGGTCTAGCGGGAGTAGGGACAATGAGCAGTTCTTC.

This rearrangement joins TRBV19 to TRBJ2-5; TRBD2 agrees at 8 bases. The V gene's germline CDR1 is LNHDA and CDR2 SQIVND (reference sequence). V lost 6 bases, J lost 3 bases, and 3 bases stayed unmatched. The CDR3 extends over 13 amino acids. This CDR3 is CASRFSGEETQYF. The CDR3 coding sequence is TGTGCCAGTAGGTTTAGCGGGGAAGAGACCCAGTACTTC.

This clone was seen a handful of times. J is TRBJ2-7 and V is TRBV28, with TRBD2 matching over 11 bases. V was clipped by 0 bases and J by 4 bases; unmatched bases: 5. This CDR3 contains 16 residues. Per germline, CDR1 MDHEN and CDR2 SYDVKM. CDR3 nucleotide sequence: TGTGCCAGCAGTTTATGGGGTAGCGGGAGGGGTTACGAGCAGTACTTC. This encodes CASSLWGSGRGYEQYF.

The chain is built from TRBV5-4 and TRBJ2-7, with D perhaps matching TRBD2 (7 bases). The CDR3 runs 14 residues. Germline V gene sequence: CDR1 SGHNT, CDR2 YYREEE (reference sequence). Deletions cut 1 base from V and 9 bases from J, with 17 bases between. Written as DNA, the CDR3 is TGTGCCAGCAGCTTGCCCGGGGGGCAGGGACGGCAGTACTTC. It is translated as CASSLPGGQGRQYF.

The genes are TRBV28 and TRBJ1-2; TRBD1 aligns across 8 bases. CDR1 is MDHEN and CDR2 is SYDVKM in the germline V gene. CDR3 length: 14 residues. V shed 0 bases, J shed 5 bases, and the junction held 2 bases outside the gene matches. DNA of the CDR3: TGTGCCAGCAGTTTATGGCGACAGGGGTATGGCTACACCTTC. Amino acid sequence: CASSLWRQGYGYTF.

The chain employs TRBV9 and TRBJ2-5; the match to TRBD2 covers 7 bases. Trimming cost V 3 bases and J 4 bases; bases outside gene matches: 6. CDR1 is SGDLS and CDR2 is YYNGEE in the germline V gene. This CDR3 spans 14 amino acids. The DNA for the CDR3 is TGTGCCAGCAGCGCCTACACTAGCGCAGAGACCCAGTACTTC. Protein product: CASSAYTSAETQYF.

The genes are TRBV10-3 and TRBJ2-1; 7 positions agree with TRBD1. Trimming removed 5 bases from V and 4 bases from J; junction bases left unmatched: 5. Germline V gene lookup returns CDR1 ENHRY and CDR2 SYGVKD. The length of the CDR3 is 14 residues. The CDR3 region has the DNA TGTGCCATCAGTCGGGACAGTCAATACAATGAGCAGTTCTTC. Amino acid sequence: CAISRDSQYNEQFF.

This clone was counted only a few times. The chain carries TRBV5-8 and TRBJ2-2, with a weak D call TRBD2 (5 bases). The CDR3 consists of 15 residues. The V end lost 0 bases, the J end lost 3 bases, and 9 bases lay between the germline ends. Germline CDR1 reads SGHTS; CDR2 reads YDEGEE. CDR3 sequence (DNA): TGTGCCAGCAGCTTGGAGAGCGGAGACACCGGGGAGCTGTTTTTT. Translating it yields CASSLESGDTGELFF.

The chain couples TRBV5-6 to TRBJ1-3, with D unresolved. The CDR3 contains 15 residues. The V end lost 4 bases, the J end lost 1 base, and 12 bases lay between the germline ends. CDR1 and CDR2 (germline): SGHDT, YYEEEE. CDR3 DNA sequence: TGTGCCAGCAGCGCTCCGAGTTGGTCTGGAAACACCATATATTTT. Protein sequence: CASSAPSWSGNTIYF.

A single count supports this clone. The chain uses TRBV6-5 and TRBJ1-2; D may be TRBD1 (5 bases). The CDR3 has 14 residues. From germline, CDR1 is MNHEY and CDR2 SVGAGI. V lost 0 bases to trimming and J lost 4 bases, with 9 bases between them. CDR3 bases: TGTGCCAGCAGTTACTCGGGGGGTCCCTATGGCTACACCTTC. Encoded protein: CASSYSGGPYGYTF.

The count of this clone is one. The chain recombines TRBV28 with TRBJ2-2, with 7 bases matching TRBD1. The germline CDR1 and CDR2 sequences are MDHEN and SYDVKM. V dropped 5 bases and J dropped 5; count of bases not matched to a gene: 8. This CDR3 is 15 amino acids long. The CDR3 DNA is TGTGCCAGCAGTCAGGGACAGAGGCTAACCGGGGAGCTGTTTTTT. It yields the protein CASSQGQRLTGELFF.

The CDR3 sequence: CASSLNGQAGANVLTF. The DNA of the CDR3 is TGCGCCAGCAGCTTAAACGGACAGGCTGGGGCCAACGTCCTGACTTTC. The chain uses TRBV5-1 and TRBJ2-6; 7 bases are a match to TRBD1. The CDR3 runs 16 residues. Trimming took 2 bases from V and 2 from J; bases not matched to a gene: 4. Germline loops: CDR1 SGHRS, CDR2 YFSETQ.

This chain links TRBV29-1 with TRBJ2-4; possible D gene TRBD2, 5 bases. The germline gives CDR1 SQVTM, CDR2 ANQGSEA. The CDR3 contains 13 residues. V was trimmed by 3 bases and J by 8 bases, leaving 14 bases between them. This chain's CDR3 is CSVDLGQEDIQYF. The CDR3 DNA reads as TGCAGCGTTGATCTTGGGCAGGAGGACATTCAGTACTTC.

This clone was detected only a few times. V usage is TRBV28 and J usage is TRBJ1-1; D is unclear. The CDR3 runs to 14 residues. Germline assignment: CDR1 MDHEN and CDR2 SYDVKM. V shed 9 bases and J shed 0 bases, with 14 bases lying between them. The CDR3 coding sequence is TGTGCCAGTACGGTTGGTGCCGTGAACACTGAAGCTTTCTTT. Its protein product is CASTVGAVNTEAFF.

This chain links TRBV28 with TRBJ2-7; tentative D call: TRBD1 (6 bases). Germline-derived CDR1 and CDR2 are MDHEN and SYDVKM. The CDR3 has 14 residues. V lost 2 bases and J lost 3, with 11 bases in between. The CDR3 loop reads CASSLTGQIYEQYF. CDR3 sequence (DNA): TGTGCCAGCAGTTTAACGGGACAAATCTACGAGCAGTACTTC. The variable domain in full, with the rest retrieved from reference TRBV28 and TRBJ2-7, is DVKVTQSSRYLVKRTGEKVFLECVQDMDHENMFWYRQDPGLGLRLIYFSYDVKMKEKGDIPEGYSVSREKKERFSLILESASTNQTSMYLCASSLTGQIYEQYFGPGTRLTVT.

The J gene is TRBJ1-2, the V gene TRBV19, with D possibly being TRBD1 (5 bases). The length of the CDR3 is 15 residues. In germline, CDR1 is LNHDA, CDR2 SQIVND (reference sequence). V lost 4 bases and J lost 4, with 16 bases in between. Here the CDR3 DNA reads TGTGCCAGTAGTACCTCGACCGCCGGGGGCTATGGCTACACCTTC. It yields the protein CASSTSTAGGYGYTF.

The chain uses TRBV11-2 and TRBJ1-1, with D possibly being TRBD1 (6 bases). V lost 2 bases to trimming and J lost 4 bases, with 11 bases between them. CDR1 and CDR2 from the germline V gene are SGHAT and FQNNGV. CDR3 length: 14 amino acids. The CDR3 loop is CASSLPTGSTEAFF. The CDR3 DNA sequence: TGTGCCAGCAGCTTACCCACAGGGAGCACTGAAGCTTTCTTT.